These 26 T cell receptor beta chains were sequenced from one sample in a study of blood T cells in healthy people across ages. With a J-beta primer mix and a sample-barcoded 5' primer, a second PCR ran roughly 6 to 12 cycles. Using its own MiXCR run on the 5' RACE reads, TCRdb lists one record per CDR3 protein. The sample shows over 550,000 distinct CDR3 sequences, about 30% of them seen only once. Sequencing was carried out using blood. The receptors originated from an elderly woman in good health.

This rearrangement joins TRBV20-1 to TRBJ2-7; no firm D call. CDR3 size: 15 residues. The germline CDR1 and CDR2 sequences are DFQATT and SNEGSKA (reference sequence). V lost 2 bases and J lost 4, with 18 bases in between. The CDR3 loop reads CSARLGASHGYEQYF. The CDR3 DNA sequence: TGCAGTGCTAGATTAGGAGCTTCCCACGGGTACGAGCAGTACTTC.

The rearrangement uses TRBV2 and TRBJ2-3, with 7 bases identical to TRBD1. Unmatched junction bases numbered 11, after V lost 6 bases and J lost 2 bases. Germline values: CDR1 SNHLY, CDR2 FYNNEI. The CDR3 is made up of 16 amino acids. The CDR3 sequence is CASRMTGHTHTDTQYF. For the CDR3, the DNA is TGTGCCAGCAGGATGACAGGGCACACTCACACAGATACGCAGTATTTT.

This clonotype has ten or more counts. This chain connects TRBV28 to TRBJ1-5; TRBD1 matches at 12 bases. Per germline, CDR1 MDHEN and CDR2 SYDVKM. The CDR3 contains 20 residues. V shed 5 bases and J 0 bases; nucleotides not matched to a gene: 14. CDR3 sequence: CASSQAGTGGAGYSNQPQHF. Here the CDR3 DNA reads TGTGCCAGCAGTCAGGCCGGGACAGGGGGCGCAGGCTATAGCAATCAGCCCCAGCATTTT. Complete variable domain (other parts from reference TRBV28 and TRBJ1-5): DVKVTQSSRYLVKRTGEKVFLECVQDMDHENMFWYRQDPGLGLRLIYFSYDVKMKEKGDIPEGYSVSREKKERFSLILESASTNQTSMYLCASSQAGTGGAGYSNQPQHFGDGTRLSIL.

With regard to this clonotype: Possible read error: a much larger clone is one base away. The genes are TRBV7-2 and TRBJ1-4; unclear D gene. This CDR3 contains 15 residues. CDR1 is SGHTA and CDR2 is FQGNSA in the germline V gene. V lost 1 base to trimming and J lost 8 bases, with 14 bases between them. The CDR3 is CASSLVARMGEKLFF. The CDR3 coding sequence is TGTGCCAGCAGCTTAGTTGCCAGGATGGGGGAAAAACTGTTTTTT.

This clonotype was observed at least ten times. The chain is built from TRBV9 and TRBJ2-3; no definite D call. CDR3 length equals 14 residues. Germline V gene lookup returns CDR1 SGDLS and CDR2 YYNGEE. The germline V and J ends were trimmed by 0 bases and 2 bases, with 7 bases remaining between them. CDR3 bases: TGTGCCAGCAGCGTAGGAGGCATCACAGATACGCAGTATTTT. Its translation: CASSVGGITDTQYF.

The chain employs TRBV5-1 and TRBJ2-1; 12 nucleotides agree with TRBD1. The germline V gene has CDR1 SGHRS and CDR2 YFSETQ. Losses at the gene ends were 2 bases for V and 9 bases for J; bases not matched to a gene: 6. The length of the CDR3 is 15 residues. The CDR3 region is CASSFDGTGGAEQFF. The DNA of the CDR3 is TGCGCCAGCAGCTTTGACGGGACAGGGGGCGCTGAGCAGTTCTTC.

In its sample, this clonotype was seen many times. J is TRBJ2-7 and V is TRBV7-2; D unclear. Germline CDR1 SGHTA, CDR2 FQGNSA. The CDR3 spans 12 residues. Trimming cost V 8 bases and J 2 bases, with 10 bases left between them. The CDR3 nucleotides read TGTGCCAGCGGCCCTGACGCCTACGAGCAGTACTTC. This gives the protein CASGPDAYEQYF.

A word on this clonotype: This CDR3 fails to terminate in the conserved phenylalanine or tryptophan, so it likely reflects a read error. The DNA is omitted, as the CDR3 cannot be located on it reliably, and the CDR3 follows TCRdb's listing. The J gene is TRBJ2-1, the V gene TRBV20-1; the D call in the table, TRBD1, was not verified against the DNA. Germline lookup yields CDR1 DFQATT and CDR2 SNEGSKA (reference sequence). The CDR3 contains 16 residues when both ends are counted. CDR3 amino acids: CSVDGTVSPHGYTFGS.

This clonotype was seen only once. A much larger clonotype is one base distant, so this may be a read error. This chain joins TRBV6-5 and TRBJ2-5, with D maybe TRBD2 (5 bases). This CDR3 is built from 11 residues. In germline, CDR1 is MNHEY, CDR2 SVGAGI. The CDR3 is CANSYSGREYF. The CDR3 nucleotides read TGTGCCAACAGTTACTCGGGGAGAGAGTACTTC.

In its sample, this clonotype was seen a few times. The chain uses TRBV2 and TRBJ2-3; 15 bases agree with TRBD2. The CDR3 is 18 amino acids. V dropped 5 bases and J dropped 0; count of bases not matched to a gene: 6. Germline values: CDR1 SNHLY, CDR2 FYNNEI. For the CDR3, the DNA is TGTGCCAGCAGTTCCGGGACTAGCGGGGGGCTTAGCACAGATACGCAGTATTTT. Protein sequence: CASSSGTSGGLSTDTQYF.

In its sample, this clonotype was seen many times. This chain links TRBV7-9 with TRBJ2-5; D might be TRBD2 (5 bases). This CDR3 spans 16 amino acids. Germline V lookup: CDR1 SEHNR, CDR2 FQNEAQ (reference sequence). The V gene lost 5 bases and the J gene lost 0 bases, with 16 bases spanning the gap. For the CDR3, the DNA is TGTGCCAGCAGCCGACCGGCGGGCAACTACCAAGAGACCCAGTACTTC. It specifies CASSRPAGNYQETQYF.

Written as DNA, the CDR3 is TGTGCCAGCAGTCCTTGGACAGTTCCTAGCACAGATACGCAGTATTTT. Protein product: CASSPWTVPSTDTQYF. V usage is TRBV27 and J usage is TRBJ2-3; maybe TRBD1 (6 bases). Per germline, CDR1 MNHEY and CDR2 SMNVEV (reference sequence). This CDR3 is built from 16 residues. The ends were cut back, 5 bases at V and 0 bases at J, with 15 bases in the middle.

This clonotype was picked up a small number of times. The CDR3 DNA is TGTGCCAGCAGCTTAGGGACTTACAATGAGCAGTACTTC. Amino acid sequence: CASSLGTYNEQYF. J is TRBJ2-7 and V is TRBV7-6; possible D gene TRBD2, 5 bases. V was cut by 1 base and J by 7 bases, with 11 bases left in between. The CDR3 runs to 13 residues. The germline CDR1 and CDR2 sequences are SGHVS and FNYEAQ.

The CDR3 here is CATSRDRGRAEQYF. In nucleotides, the CDR3 is TGTGCCACCAGCCGGGACAGGGGACGAGCGGAGCAGTACTTC. This chain uses TRBV15 with TRBJ2-5, with TRBD1 identical over 10 bases. CDR1 and CDR2 (germline): LNHNV, YYDKDF (reference sequence). The CDR3 consists of 14 residues. J was trimmed by 11 bases and V by 5 bases; bases with no gene match: 11.

This clonotype was observed many times. The V call is TRBV20-1, the J call TRBJ1-5; 12 bases are shared with TRBD1. This CDR3 spans 15 amino acids. CDR1 is DFQATT and CDR2 is SNEGSKA in the germline V gene (reference sequence). Trimming took 2 bases from V and 6 from J; bases not matched to a gene: 5. The CDR3 reads CSARRWDRGLQPQHF. CDR3 nucleotides: TGCAGTGCTAGACGGTGGGACAGGGGGCTTCAGCCCCAGCATTTT.

The V call is TRBV25-1, the J call TRBJ2-5, with TRBD2 as a possible D gene (7 bases). Trimming removed 3 bases at V and 1 base at J, with 15 bases between. The germline gives CDR1 MGHDK, CDR2 SYGVNS. This CDR3 comprises 16 residues. The CDR3 loop is CASSERAGEGQETQYF. The DNA of the CDR3 is TGTGCCAGCAGTGAGAGGGCAGGGGAGGGCCAAGAGACCCAGTACTTC. The full variable domain, completed using reference TRBV25-1 and TRBJ2-5, is EADIYQTPRYLVIGTGKKITLECSQTMGHDKMYWYQQDPGMELHLIHYSYGVNSTEKGDLSSESTVSRIRTEHFPLTLESARPSHTSQYLCASSERAGEGQETQYFGPGTRLLVL.

The sample holds many counts of this clonotype. CDR3 amino acids: CASSVAPSGGGLDTQYF. In nucleotides, the CDR3 is TGTGCCAGCAGCGTAGCCCCTAGCGGGGGAGGATTAGATACGCAGTATTTT. The rearrangement joins TRBV9 to TRBJ2-3, with 10 bases aligning to TRBD2. The length of the CDR3 is 17 residues. Germline CDR1 SGDLS, CDR2 YYNGEE. Losses at the gene ends were 0 bases for V and 5 bases for J; bases not matched to a gene: 9.

The chain combines TRBV5-1 with TRBJ2-7; tentatively, D is TRBD2 (6 bases). V lost 1 base and J 3 bases, leaving 17 bases between the germline ends. CDR1 SGHRS and CDR2 YFSETQ come from the germline V gene. The CDR3 runs 16 residues. CDR3 loop: CASSLRNWDSHYEQYF. Written as DNA, the CDR3 is TGCGCCAGCAGCTTGAGAAACTGGGACTCCCACTACGAGCAGTACTTC.

V usage is TRBV7-9 and J usage is TRBJ2-1, with 10 bases that match TRBD1. V was pared by 5 bases and J by 9 bases, with 10 bases of the junction left unmatched. Germline CDR1 is SEHNR and CDR2 is FQNEAQ (reference sequence). CDR3 length: 15 residues. The CDR3 DNA follows: TGTGCCAGCAGCGACCGACAGGGGGCTGCCGCTGAGCAGTTCTTC. The encoded protein is CASSDRQGAAAEQFF.

The V call is TRBV6-6, the J call TRBJ2-4; D perhaps matches TRBD2 (6 bases). Near its end, the DNA agrees better with TRBJ2-7, so the J call may be wrong. This CDR3 comprises 14 residues. From germline, CDR1 is MNHNY and CDR2 SVGAGI (reference sequence). The CDR3 reads CASGLRGGDYEQYF. The CDR3 DNA reads TGTGCCAGCGGCCTCCGAGGAGGGGACTACGAGCAGTACTTC.

The chain uses TRBV6-5 and TRBJ2-7; maybe TRBD1 (6 bases). This CDR3 region has 13 residues. Germline V gives CDR1 MNHEY, CDR2 SVGAGI. V lost 2 bases to trimming and J lost 4 bases, with 9 bases between them. The CDR3 DNA is TGTGCCAGCAGTTACGGCGACAGGTACGAGCAGTACTTC. Translated, it gives CASSYGDRYEQYF.

This clonotype was seen at least ten times. The V call is TRBV6-6, the J call TRBJ2-1; 7 nucleotides match TRBD2. The CDR3 consists of 17 residues. Germline V gene lookup returns CDR1 MNHNY and CDR2 SVGAGI (reference sequence). Unmatched junction bases numbered 12, after V lost 4 bases and J lost 3 bases. Here the CDR3 DNA reads TGTGCCAGCAGTTCCCCAGGGAAGCGGGGTCGCTACAATGAGCAGTTCTTC. Translation: CASSSPGKRGRYNEQFF.

The rearrangement joins TRBV5-1 to TRBJ2-3; 12 bases fit TRBD1. This CDR3 is 16 amino acids long. Germline assignment: CDR1 SGHRS and CDR2 YFSETQ. The junction had 9 bases not matched to a gene; V was cut back by 4 bases and J by 6 bases. The CDR3 protein is CASSALGTGGWDTQYF. The CDR3 nucleotides read TGCGCCAGCAGCGCTTTAGGGACAGGGGGCTGGGATACGCAGTATTTT.

This clonotype was seen at least ten times. The J gene is TRBJ2-7, the V gene TRBV5-1; tentative D call: TRBD1 (6 bases). The CDR3 extends over 15 amino acids. Germline V gene lookup returns CDR1 SGHRS and CDR2 YFSETQ. Trimming pared 0 bases from V and 2 bases from J, leaving 12 bases between. Here the CDR3 reads CASSLGDRQTYEQYF. As DNA, the CDR3 is TGCGCCAGCAGCTTGGGTGACAGGCAAACCTACGAGCAGTACTTC.

V and J are TRBV20-1 and TRBJ1-6; tentatively, D is TRBD1 (5 bases). CDR1 and CDR2 (germline): DFQATT, SNEGSKA (reference sequence). The CDR3 length is 13 residues. Deletions cut 0 bases from V and 10 bases from J, with 10 bases between. Here the CDR3 reads CSARDSEGSPLHF. CDR3 coding DNA: TGCAGTGCTAGAGATTCGGAGGGGTCACCCCTCCACTTT.

This clonotype was found a few times. One base away lies a much larger clone, so this may be a sequencing read error. This sequence joins TRBV7-2 and TRBJ2-3; D perhaps matches TRBD2 (7 bases). Germline assignment: CDR1 SGHTA and CDR2 FQGNSA. The CDR3 has 14 amino acids. The CDR3 reads CAGRRGGPTDTQYF. The CDR3 nucleotides are TGTGCCGGCAGAAGGGGGGGACCCACAGATACGCAGTATTTT.